This T cell receptor (beta chain) was sequenced in a study of T-cell memory formation after mild COVID-19. Each CDR3 protein is one row after TCRdb ran MiXCR on the 5' RACE reads. This table has around 130,000 distinct CDR3 sequences, approximately 5.9% appearing once. The table lists this clonotype with many counts. What it binds is not known. The CDR3 consists of 14 residues. Germline V CDR1 and CDR2: SGHRS, YFSETQ. V lost 7 bases and J lost 2, with 16 bases in between. General observations from the study: Contracting CD8+ clones were enriched in EMRA, CD4+ mainly in CM and EM. Day 15 to 85 contracting clones showed balanced CD4/CD8; day 15 to 37 expanders favored CD4+.

The source material was PBMCs or a T cell subset sorted from them (not recorded which). This chain connects TRBV5-1 to TRBJ2-7; TRBD2 might be the D (6 bases). The receptor comes from an adult woman who had mild COVID-19 (a few samples of this study predate the infection). Cell type and time point are not known. CDR3: CASRNRDLAYEQYF. The CDR3 coding sequence is TGCGCCAGCCGCAACCGGGACTTAGCCTACGAGCAGTACTTC.